One T cell receptor (beta chain) is described in this entry. As yet, its antigen is unknown. TRB amplification used around 270 ng of peripheral blood genomic DNA. The CDR3 extends over 14 amino acids. Germline V gene lookup returns CDR1 KGHSH and CDR2 LQKENI. The data stem from a study of T cell clusters in autoimmune cytopenias. About the research overall: TRB sequencing had a median around 52,000 reads and about 2,500 distinct clonotypes per sample. Study results and caveats: Clustering suggested that physiological T cell clusters were missing in primary autoimmune cytopenia patients.

TRB rearrangements were amplified by touch-down multiplex PCR with mixed TRB-A/B primers. TCRdb reprocessed the multiplex PCR reads and keeps a single row for each CDR3 protein, giving no DNA. The ten most abundant clones cover around 33% of a sample with under 13,000 distinct CDR3 sequences. These sequences were also reported in another study, on T cell repertoires in aging, cancer and after chemotherapy.

The sequence was obtained from a human donor in good health. V gene TRBV18 combines with J gene TRBJ2-5. Sequencing used peripheral blood. CDR3 sequence: CASSPPTSQETQYF.